This T cell receptor beta chain was sequenced during a study of cytomegalovirus exposure and HLA in healthy donors. Study details: Falling in the Caucasian-associated ancestry cluster were 80% to 90% of under 450 genotyped donors. Study findings and constraints: V- and J-gene trimming in TCR beta was tied to a missense DCLRE1C variant by an analysis performed later. Some V segments (TRBV6-2 and TRBV6-3 among them) were excluded as indistinguishable.

With respect to this clone: Its antigen is unknown.

PCR was performed using 60 Vbeta and 13 Jbeta primers. Profiled with immunoSEQ multiplex PCR; TCRdb holds only in-frame clones, not every one. The sample yields about 190,000 clones, 77% seen once. With 1 base removed from V and 1 base from J, the gap between germline ends came to 7 bases. The germline V gene encodes CDR1 SGHRS and CDR2 YFSETQ. CDR3 length: 14 residues. The chain links TRBV5-1 to TRBJ2-3; no clear D. The sequenced sample consisted of PBMCs. This clonotype originated in a woman in her thirties in good health and CMV-seropositive. As DNA, the CDR3 is TGCGCCAGCAGCTTGCTCTCAGGCACAGATACGCAGTATTTT. This sequence encodes CASSLLSGTDTQYF. The whole variable domain, remainder taken from reference TRBV5-1 and TRBJ2-3, is KAGVTQTPRYLIKTRGQQVTLSCSPISGHRSVSWYQQTPGQGLQFLFEYFSETQRNKGNFPGRFSGRQFSNSRSEMNVSTLELGDSALYLCASSLLSGTDTQYFGPGTRLTVL.